Sequencing of this T cell receptor (beta chain) was carried out in a study of T cell changes during pregnancy in multiple sclerosis. TCRdb's table, derived via immunoSEQ multiplex PCR, lists solely in-frame clones and lacks some. The sample has over 35,000 clones, approximately 91% seen once; the top ten hold 0.45% to 0.55%. This CDR3 comprises 13 residues. V was pared by 5 bases and J by 5 bases, with 12 bases between. Germline V lookup: CDR1 SEHNR, CDR2 FQNEAQ (reference sequence). The sequences come from CD4+ T cells from peripheral blood mononuclear cells, collected in the third trimester of pregnancy. The J gene is TRBJ1-1, the V gene TRBV7-9; D call uncertain. This sequence was found in a female donor in good health, enrolled as a control in a pregnancy study. The CDR3 here is CASSPPARTEAFF. CDR3 DNA: TGTGCCAGCAGCCCCCCAGCGCGGACTGAAGCTTTCTTT.